The 24 T cell receptor beta chains below were found in one sample sequenced in a study of T cells in Graves' hyperthyroidism and ophthalmopathy. The CDR3 regions of TCR beta were amplified from RNA transcripts. First-round RT-PCR with HTBI primers amplified the TCR CDR3 region. Via MiXCR, TCRdb re-called the multiplex PCR reads, giving one row per CDR3 protein. Of 560,000 or so distinct CDR3 sequences listed, just over 45% are singletons. What was sequenced was peripheral blood or thyroid tissue (not recorded which). These receptors originate from a young woman with Graves' hyperthyroidism.

The chain recombines TRBV24-1 with TRBJ1-6, with TRBD1 matching 10 bases. The CDR3 loop spans 16 amino acids. The V gene end was trimmed by 4 bases and the J gene end by 6 bases; junction bases not matched to a gene: 5. Germline CDR1 is KGHDR and CDR2 is SFDVKD. The CDR3 DNA sequence: TGTGCCACCAGTGACGACCGGGACAGGGGTAATTCACCCCTCCACTTT. As protein: CATSDDRDRGNSPLHF.

The rearrangement links TRBV7-8 to TRBJ2-5, with D possibly being TRBD2 (5 bases). V lost 3 bases, J lost 5 bases, and 13 bases lay in between. Germline CDR1 and CDR2: SGHVS and FQNEAQ. This CDR3 contains 14 residues. CDR3 DNA: TGTGCCAGCAGCTTCGAGCGGTCCCAGGAGACCCAGTACTTC. Translation gives CASSFERSQETQYF.

This clonotype was found once. The J gene is TRBJ1-5, the V gene TRBV2; 7 bases match TRBD1. This CDR3 is built from 13 residues. V shed 6 bases, J shed 5 bases, and the junction held 4 bases outside the gene matches. Germline CDR1 reads SNHLY; CDR2 reads FYNNEI. The DNA of the CDR3 is TGTGCCAGCAGAACAGGGGCAGATCAGCCCCAGCATTTT. Translated, it gives CASRTGADQPQHF.

V is TRBV7-9 and J is TRBJ1-6; the D is unclear. Looked up from germline, CDR1 is SEHNR and CDR2 is FQNEAQ (reference sequence). V lost 4 bases and J 7 bases, leaving 14 bases between the germline ends. The length of the CDR3 is 15 residues. In DNA, the CDR3 is TGTGCCAGCAGCTCTGATTGGTTTGGGAATTCACCCCTCCACTTT. Translating it yields CASSSDWFGNSPLHF.

On this clonotype itself: At one of its ends the junction is not consistent with the germline gene, which may arise from a read error. This chain uses TRBV10-3 with TRBJ1-5; no firm D call. Germline V gene data show CDR1 as ENHRY and CDR2 as SYGVKD. This CDR3 region has 12 residues. The CDR3 sequence: CARSKPYQPRHF. The CDR3 coding sequence is TGTGCCAGAAGTAAACCGTATCAGCCCCGGCATTTT.

This clonotype was found a few times. The chain combines TRBV10-3 with TRBJ1-6; TRBD1 is a possible D gene (6 bases). V was pared by 8 bases and J by 4 bases, with 18 bases between. This CDR3 has 16 residues. Germline V gene lookup returns CDR1 ENHRY and CDR2 SYGVKD. Here the CDR3 reads CAIAPRDKIYNSPLHF. CDR3 nucleotide sequence: TGTGCCATCGCTCCCCGGGACAAGATATATAATTCACCCCTCCACTTT.

The chain is built from TRBV7-6 and TRBJ1-2; D is perhaps TRBD1 (5 bases). The CDR3 runs to 17 residues. The V gene's germline CDR1 is SGHVS and CDR2 FNYEAQ. V gave up 5 bases and J gave up 6 bases, with 25 bases separating them. CDR3 protein: CASSQDWWPQGGNGYTF. DNA of the CDR3: TGTGCCAGCAGCCAAGATTGGTGGCCGCAGGGAGGCAATGGCTACACCTTC.

The V call is TRBV10-3, the J call TRBJ1-2, with D perhaps matching TRBD1 (6 bases). The CDR3 is made up of 13 amino acids. Trimming pared 8 bases from V and 3 bases from J, leaving 13 bases between. CDR1 ENHRY and CDR2 SYGVKD come from the germline V gene. The CDR3 spells CAIEDSVDYGYTF. In DNA, the CDR3 is TGTGCCATCGAGGACAGCGTTGACTATGGCTACACCTTC.

This clonotype was detected a few times. One end of the junction is discordant with germline, which a read error may explain. This rearrangement joins TRBV24-1 to TRBJ1-2; the match to TRBD1 covers 10 bases. CDR3 length equals 18 residues. CDR1 is KGHDR and CDR2 is SFDVKD in the germline V gene. The CDR3 here is CASSSRQGAVPASYGYTF. The DNA of the CDR3 is TGTGCCAGCAGTTCGAGACAGGGGGCAGTCCCCGCCTCCTATGGCTACACCTTC.

This clonotype was picked up many times. The chain links TRBV2 to TRBJ2-7; no definite D call. V lost 8 bases to trimming and J lost 5 bases, with 10 bases between them. The CDR3 runs 11 residues. CDR1 SNHLY and CDR2 FYNNEI come from the germline V gene. The DNA for the CDR3 is TGTGCCAGCTCTCGGCTTCACGAGCAGTACTTC. Its translation is CASSRLHEQYF.

Regarding this clonotype: One base away lies a much larger clone, so this may be a sequencing read error. Written as DNA, the CDR3 is TGTGCCACTGGAGGAGGGATGAACACCGGGGAGCTGGTTTTT. Its protein is CATGGGMNTGELVF. V gene TRBV7-3 combines with J gene TRBJ2-2; a weak D match, TRBD2 (6 bases). CDR1 SGHTA and CDR2 FQGTGA come from the germline V gene. The CDR3 length is 14 residues.

Ten or more counts support this clonotype. The V gene is TRBV29-1, the J gene TRBJ2-5, with 8 bases fitting TRBD2. This CDR3 contains 12 residues. Germline V gives CDR1 SQVTM, CDR2 ANQGSEA. V dropped 5 bases and J dropped 5; count of bases not matched to a gene: 4. The DNA for the CDR3 is TGCAGCGTTCAAGCGGGAGTCGAGACCCAGTACTTC. It specifies CSVQAGVETQYF.

This clonotype has more than one count but fewer than ten. In DNA, the CDR3 is TGTGCCAGCAGTGGAAACTCAGGCGGGTTTGAAAAACTGTTTTTT. As protein: CASSGNSGGFEKLFF. The chain uses TRBV2 and TRBJ1-4, with D uncertain. The V end lost 4 bases, the J end lost 7 bases, and 16 bases lay between the germline ends. The germline CDR1 and CDR2 sequences are SNHLY and FYNNEI. CDR3 length: 15 amino acids.

Notes on this clonotype: Given a much more abundant clone one base away, this may be a read error. The V and J genes are TRBV12-3 or TRBV12-4 and TRBJ1-6, with a tentative D call TRBD1 (6 bases). The CDR3 is 14 amino acids. V lost 6 bases, J lost 7 bases, and 13 bases lay in between. The CDR3 DNA reads TGTGCCAGCAGCCTAGGGGGGCCGAATTCACCCCTCCACTTT. Residues: CASSLGGPNSPLHF.

This clonotype was recorded many times. The chain's CDR3 is CASSQDRAQTQYF. The CDR3 DNA sequence: TGTGCCAGCAGTCAGGACAGGGCCCAGACCCAGTACTTC. This chain joins TRBV12-3 or TRBV12-4 and TRBJ2-5; 8 bases map to TRBD1. Losses at the gene ends were 5 bases for V and 6 bases for J; bases not matched to a gene: 5. CDR3 length: 13 amino acids.

The chain employs TRBV4-3 and TRBJ2-7; tentative D call: TRBD1 (5 bases). The CDR3 is 15 amino acids. V was pared by 1 base and J by 1 base, with 11 bases between. From germline, CDR1 is LGHNA and CDR2 YSLEER. In DNA, the CDR3 is TGCGCCAGCAGCCAAGCCTTACAGGATTCCTACGAGCAGTACTTC. Translated, it gives CASSQALQDSYEQYF.

The V and J genes are TRBV2 and TRBJ2-7; TRBD1 is a possible D gene (6 bases). This CDR3 has 12 residues. CDR1 and CDR2 from the germline V gene are SNHLY and FYNNEI. Trimming pared 6 bases from V and 3 bases from J, leaving 9 bases between. The CDR3 sequence: CASRQGNYEQYF. DNA of the CDR3: TGTGCCAGCAGACAGGGTAACTACGAGCAGTACTTC.

The chain uses TRBV15 and TRBJ2-7; D is ambiguous. From germline, CDR1 is LNHNV and CDR2 YYDKDF (reference sequence). The germline V and J ends were trimmed by 2 bases and 1 base, with 12 bases remaining between them. This CDR3 spans 15 amino acids. CDR3 bases: TGTGCCACCAGCAGACTGGACGGGTTATCCTACGAGCAGTACTTC. Its translation is CATSRLDGLSYEQYF. The whole variable domain, filled in from reference TRBV15 and TRBJ2-7, reads DAMVIQNPRYQVTQFGKPVTLSCSQTLNHNVMYWYQQKSSQAPKLLFHYYDKDFNNEADTPDNFQSRRPNTSFCFLDIRSPGLGDTAMYLCATSRLDGLSYEQYFGPGTRLTVT.

This chain links TRBV20-1 with TRBJ2-2; 8 nucleotides align to TRBD1. Per the germline V gene, CDR1 is DFQATT and CDR2 is SNEGSKA (reference sequence). The CDR3 length is 14 residues. Trimming removed 4 bases from V and 7 bases from J; junction bases left unmatched: 8. The CDR3 is CSANSQGEDGELFF. The CDR3 bases are TGCAGTGCTAATTCACAGGGGGAGGACGGGGAGCTGTTTTTT.

This chain links TRBV2 with TRBJ1-6; D gene uncertain. Germline-derived CDR1 and CDR2 are SNHLY and FYNNEI. The CDR3 totals 15 residues. Trimming pared 0 bases from V and 6 bases from J, leaving 9 bases between. As DNA, the CDR3 is TGTGCCAGCAGTGAAGCCGTCCCGACTAATTCACCCCTCCACTTT. Amino acid sequence: CASSEAVPTNSPLHF.

This clonotype was counted at least ten times. This chain uses TRBV15 with TRBJ1-1; a weak D match, TRBD1 (5 bases). This CDR3 comprises 14 residues. Germline V CDR1 and CDR2: LNHNV, YYDKDF (reference sequence). V lost 1 base to trimming and J lost 1 base, with 7 bases between them. CDR3 sequence: CATSRGQRNTEAFF. The CDR3 DNA is TGTGCCACCAGCAGAGGACAGAGGAACACTGAAGCTTTCTTT.

Ten or more counts support this clonotype. The V and J genes are TRBV24-1 and TRBJ2-5; tentatively, D is TRBD2 (6 bases). This CDR3 is 14 amino acids long. With 6 bases removed from V and 2 bases from J, the gap between germline ends came to 12 bases. The V gene's germline CDR1 is KGHDR and CDR2 SFDVKD. The CDR3 region is CATSRPGVQETQYF. The CDR3 nucleotides are TGTGCCACCAGTAGGCCGGGAGTACAAGAGACCCAGTACTTC.

This chain uses TRBV20-1 with TRBJ2-5, with unresolved D. V was cut by 7 bases and J by 2 bases, with 11 bases left in between. The germline gives CDR1 DFQATT, CDR2 SNEGSKA (reference sequence). CDR3 length: 12 residues. CDR3: CSVYEYQETQYF. Written as DNA, the CDR3 is TGCAGTGTTTACGAGTATCAAGAGACCCAGTACTTC.

This clonotype was seen at least ten times. The chain employs TRBV7-7 and TRBJ1-1; TRBD1 is a possible D gene (6 bases). Trimming cost V 7 bases and J 1 base, with 13 bases left between them. This CDR3 spans 14 amino acids. The V gene's germline CDR1 is SSHAT and CDR2 FNYEAQ (reference sequence). The CDR3, as DNA: TGTGCCAGCATGGGGGGGCCGGAGAACACTGAAGCTTTCTTT. Translating it yields CASMGGPENTEAFF.